This TCR beta chain was captured by sequencing in a study of cytomegalovirus exposure and HLA in healthy donors. Across the study: 81% of 300 to 450 genotyped donors fell in the Caucasian-associated ancestry cluster.

A multiplex PCR was run with 60 Vbeta primers and 13 Jbeta primers. Sequencing was performed with immunoSEQ multiplex PCR; in TCRdb, only in-frame clones are kept and a portion is missing. The table includes around 200,000 clones, more than 60% detected once. About this clone: The antigen is unknown.

Points from the study as a whole: Some TCR beta chains (over 150 of them) were listed as cytomegalovirus-associated. Earlier analysis yielded a pattern in which most TCR beta V segments were productive about 90% or about 30% of the time. Later, an analysis showed that TCR beta chains associated with HLA were more clonally expanded than others that were equally common.

The V gene's germline CDR1 is SGHTA and CDR2 FQGNSA. This CDR3 is built from 16 residues. Deletions cut 1 base from V and 0 bases from J, with 13 bases between. The sequenced sample was PBMCs. The clonotype comes from a woman aged 60 to 75 in good health and CMV-seropositive. This chain connects TRBV7-2 to TRBJ2-7; a weak D match, TRBD2 (6 bases). Here the CDR3 DNA reads TGTGCCAGCAGCTTAGAGGGGAGGACACTCTCCTACGAGCAGTACTTC. Its translation: CASSLEGRTLSYEQYF.